This T cell receptor (beta chain) emerged from a study of T cell responses to AZD1222 COVID-19 vaccine. Sequencing was performed with immunoSEQ multiplex PCR; in TCRdb, only in-frame clones are kept and a portion is missing. The sample carries around 100,000 clones, roughly 90% recorded once. After removal of 4 bases from V and 6 bases from J, the junction contained 15 bases not matched to a gene. The CDR3 has 16 residues. Germline V gives CDR1 SGDLS, CDR2 YYNGEE. This sequence originates from an adult in good health. The chain uses TRBV9 and TRBJ1-2, with 7 bases lining up with TRBD1. Sequencing used peripheral blood, obtained on day 0 of AZD1222 vaccination. This CDR3 reads CASSSGPTMTGNGYTF. CDR3 sequence (DNA): TGTGCCAGCAGCTCCGGTCCTACTATGACAGGGAATGGCTACACCTTC.